Below, 14 T cell receptor beta chains from the same sample are listed, as sequenced in a study of blood T cell repertoires in COVID-19. The data were produced by immunoSEQ multiplex PCR, yet TCRdb's version contains in-frame clones alone and is incomplete. The repertoire consists of 200,000 to 250,000 clones, with approximately 87% occurring once and the leading ten covering about 2.2%. Sequences were obtained from peripheral blood. These receptors were collected from a woman in her forties or fifties with acute or convalescent COVID-19.

V usage is TRBV11-2 and J usage is TRBJ2-1; 10 bases map to TRBD2. Germline V gene lookup returns CDR1 SGHAT and CDR2 FQNNGV. This CDR3 is 15 amino acids long. V was clipped by 1 base and J by 9 bases; unmatched bases: 6. The CDR3 DNA reads as TGTGCCAGCAGCTTAGGGCTAGCGGGAGTGATTGAGCAGTTCTTC. This translates into CASSLGLAGVIEQFF.

The CDR3 loop reads CASSLAGGPWYNEQFF. The DNA of the CDR3 is TGTGCCAGCAGCTTAGCCGGAGGGCCGTGGTACAATGAGCAGTTCTTC. The gene calls are TRBV13 and TRBJ2-1; a weak D match, TRBD2 (6 bases). CDR1 is PRHDT and CDR2 is FYEKMQ in the germline V gene (reference sequence). Trimming pared 1 base from V and 4 bases from J, leaving 14 bases between. This CDR3 comprises 16 residues. Full variable domain (outside the CDR3, taken from reference TRBV13 and TRBJ2-1): AAGVIQSPRHLIKEKRETATLKCYPIPRHDTVYWYQQGPGQDPQFLISFYEKMQSDKGSIPDRFSAQQFSDYHSELNMSSLELGDSALYFCASSLAGGPWYNEQFFGPGTRLTVL.

This clone was observed at least ten times. Other DNA sequences of this sample code for an identical CDR3. The gene calls are TRBV2 and TRBJ1-1; tentatively, D is TRBD1 (5 bases). The germline V gene encodes CDR1 SNHLY and CDR2 FYNNEI. Trimming took off 4 bases at V and 5 bases at J, with 11 bases between the two ends. The CDR3 has 13 residues. CDR3 sequence (DNA): TGTGCCAGCAGTGCGGAGGGGCGGACTGAAGCTTTCTTT. Translated, it gives CASSAEGRTEAFF.

The CDR3 sequence is CASSQDESMNTEAFF. The CDR3 nucleotides read TGTGCCAGCAGCCAAGACGAGAGTATGAACACTGAAGCTTTCTTT. The rearrangement links TRBV4-2 to TRBJ1-1; no firm D call. V lost 0 bases and J 0 bases, leaving 8 bases between the germline ends. The CDR3 contains 15 residues. The germline gives CDR1 LGHNA, CDR2 YNFKEQ.

This clone was observed a handful of times. The chain recombines TRBV29-1 with TRBJ2-1, with 10 bases fitting TRBD2. Germline V gives CDR1 SQVTM, CDR2 ANQGSEA. V trimming: 1 base; J trimming: 0 bases; junction bases outside the gene matches: 3. This CDR3 spans 16 amino acids. Here the CDR3 reads CSVEAVAGGSYNEQFF. CDR3 sequence (DNA): TGCAGCGTTGAAGCGGTAGCGGGGGGCTCCTACAATGAGCAGTTCTTC.

This chain uses TRBV19 with TRBJ1-1, with D possibly matching TRBD1 (6 bases). From germline, CDR1 is LNHDA and CDR2 SQIVND (reference sequence). This CDR3 spans 16 amino acids. This CDR3 is CATAPQTPRGNTEAFF. In nucleotides, the CDR3 is TGTGCTACTGCACCTCAGACCCCCAGGGGAAACACTGAAGCTTTCTTT.

V gene TRBV27 combines with J gene TRBJ1-4; D call uncertain. Trimming removed 0 bases from V and 3 bases from J, with 8 bases in between. This CDR3 spans 15 amino acids. Germline CDR1 reads MNHEY; CDR2 reads SMNVEV (reference sequence). DNA of the CDR3: TGTGCCAGCAGTTTATCTTGGCAGGCTAATGAAAAACTGTTTTTT. As protein: CASSLSWQANEKLFF.

V is TRBV11-3 and J is TRBJ2-3, with D maybe TRBD2 (6 bases). Germline CDR1 SGHNT, CDR2 YENEEA. V was trimmed by 1 base and J by 1 base, leaving 9 bases between them. The CDR3 runs to 15 residues. The CDR3 DNA follows: TGTGCCAGCAGCTTAGCGGGAGCACGCACAGATACGCAGTATTTT. It yields the protein CASSLAGARTDTQYF.

The genes are TRBV18 and TRBJ2-3; D is undetermined. Trimming cost V 4 bases and J 0 bases, with 11 bases left between them. CDR3 length: 15 amino acids. The germline gives CDR1 KGHSH, CDR2 LQKENI. The CDR3 DNA sequence: TGTGCCAGCTCACGAGGTACCACGAGCACAGATACGCAGTATTTT. Translated: CASSRGTTSTDTQYF.

This clone is a singleton in its sample. This sequence joins TRBV9 and TRBJ2-7, with 8 bases identical to TRBD2. Germline V gene lookup returns CDR1 SGDLS and CDR2 YYNGEE. The CDR3 spans 15 residues. Trimming cost V 0 bases and J 3 bases; bases outside gene matches: 5. CDR3 amino acids: CASSVGGSGVYEQYF. The CDR3 DNA follows: TGTGCCAGCAGCGTAGGTGGTAGCGGGGTCTACGAGCAGTACTTC.

The chain carries TRBV15 and TRBJ2-7, with D possibly TRBD2 on 6 matching bases. The CDR3 totals 12 residues. V dropped 8 bases and J dropped 0 bases, with 8 bases sitting between them. CDR1 is LNHNV and CDR2 is YYDKDF in the germline V gene (reference sequence). The CDR3 DNA follows: TGTGCCACCGCGCGGGACTCCTACGAGCAGTACTTC. This codes for CATARDSYEQYF. Drawing the rest from reference TRBV15 and TRBJ2-7, the complete variable domain is DAMVIQNPRYQVTQFGKPVTLSCSQTLNHNVMYWYQQKSSQAPKLLFHYYDKDFNNEADTPDNFQSRRPNTSFCFLDIRSPGLGDTAMYLCATARDSYEQYFGPGTRLTVT.

The gene calls are TRBV27 and TRBJ2-5, with D possibly being TRBD2 (7 bases). V was cut by 4 bases and J by 1 base, with 13 bases left in between. CDR1 and CDR2 from the germline V gene are MNHEY and SMNVEV (reference sequence). The CDR3 is made up of 15 amino acids. The CDR3 DNA sequence: TGTGCCAGCAGTTATGGGAGGGGGGGCCAAGAGACCCAGTACTTC. Translated: CASSYGRGGQETQYF.

The gene calls are TRBV6-6 and TRBJ2-1; the D is unclear. V shed 5 bases and J shed 5 bases, with 10 bases lying between them. The CDR3 has 13 residues. Germline CDR1 reads MNHNY; CDR2 reads SVGAGI (reference sequence). The CDR3 reads CASSTRLHNEQFF. In DNA form, the CDR3 reads TGTGCCAGCAGTACTCGACTCCACAATGAGCAGTTCTTC.

This chain joins TRBV19 and TRBJ2-5; the D is unclear. Trimming took off 4 bases at V and 2 bases at J, with 5 bases between the two ends. The CDR3 length is 12 residues. Germline V gene lookup returns CDR1 LNHDA and CDR2 SQIVND (reference sequence). The DNA of the CDR3 is TGTGCCAGTAGTACGCAGCAAGAGACCCAGTACTTC. It encodes CASSTQQETQYF.